What follows describes a single T cell receptor beta chain. The data are from a study of blood T cell repertoires in COVID-19. About the research overall: Samples representing acute and convalescent COVID-19 were sourced from the United States, Italy and Spain.

This CDR3 spans 15 amino acids. Germline CDR1 reads SNHLY; CDR2 reads FYNNEI. The V end lost 4 bases, the J end lost 0 bases, and 10 bases lay between the germline ends. Profiled with immunoSEQ multiplex PCR; TCRdb holds only in-frame clones, not every one. The table lists about 160,000 clones, over 85% of them singletons, with about 5% in the top ten. What was sequenced was peripheral blood. The clonotype originates from a woman in her forties or fifties with acute or convalescent COVID-19. V and J are TRBV2 and TRBJ1-3; D gene uncertain. The CDR3 sequence is CASSATAISGNTIYF. The CDR3 DNA reads TGTGCCAGCAGTGCCACAGCAATCTCTGGAAACACCATATATTTT.